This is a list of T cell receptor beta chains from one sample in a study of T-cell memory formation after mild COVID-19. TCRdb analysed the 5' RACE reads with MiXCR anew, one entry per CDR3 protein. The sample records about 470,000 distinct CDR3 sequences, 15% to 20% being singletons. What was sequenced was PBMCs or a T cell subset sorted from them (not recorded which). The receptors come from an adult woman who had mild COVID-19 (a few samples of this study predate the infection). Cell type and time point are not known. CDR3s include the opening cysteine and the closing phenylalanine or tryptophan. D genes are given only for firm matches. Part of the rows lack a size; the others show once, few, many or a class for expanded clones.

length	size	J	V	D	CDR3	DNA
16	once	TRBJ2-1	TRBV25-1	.	CASSEYLGPGYNEQFF	TGTGCCAGCAGTGAATATTTGGGCCCGGGCTACAATGAGCAGTTCTTC
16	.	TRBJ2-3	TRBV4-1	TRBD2	CASSQVTGGATDTQYF	TGCGCCAGCAGCCAAGTGACCGGGGGGGCGACAGATACGCAGTATTTT
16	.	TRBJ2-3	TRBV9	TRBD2	CASSLGTSSFTDTQYF	TGTGCCAGCAGCTTGGGGACTAGCAGTTTCACAGATACGCAGTATTTT
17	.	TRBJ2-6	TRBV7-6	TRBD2	CASSRSGGSSGANVLTF	TGTGCCAGCAGCAGATCAGGCGGGAGCTCTGGGGCCAACGTCCTGACTTTC
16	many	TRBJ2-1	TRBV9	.	CASSPRVAGGNNEQFF	TGTGCCAGCAGCCCCAGGGTGGCCGGGGGTAACAATGAGCAGTTCTTC
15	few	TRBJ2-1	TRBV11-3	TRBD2	CASSFAGGGYNEQFF	TGTGCCAGCAGCTTTGCGGGAGGTGGCTACAATGAGCAGTTCTTC
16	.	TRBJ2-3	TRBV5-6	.	CASSLVATGHTDTQYF	TGTGCCAGCAGCTTGGTGGCGACAGGACACACAGATACGCAGTATTTT
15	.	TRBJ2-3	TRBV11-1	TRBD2	CASSPGLAEPGTQYF	TGTGCCAGCAGCCCAGGACTAGCGGAGCCCGGTACGCAGTATTTT
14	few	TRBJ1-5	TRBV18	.	CASSPRGPAQPQHF	TGTGCCAGCTCACCGCGAGGGCCCGCTCAGCCCCAGCATTTT
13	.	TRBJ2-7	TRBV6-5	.	CASSYLGADEQYF	TGTGCCAGCAGTTACTTGGGGGCCGACGAGCAGTACTTC
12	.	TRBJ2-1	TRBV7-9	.	CASSLDIDEQFF	TGTGCCAGCAGCTTAGATATCGATGAGCAGTTCTTC
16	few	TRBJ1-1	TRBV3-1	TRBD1	CASSPVSGQGPYGAFF	TGTGCCAGCAGCCCAGTGTCGGGACAGGGCCCCTACGGAGCTTTCTTT
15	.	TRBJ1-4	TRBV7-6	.	CASSLAGVRNEKLFF	TGTGCCAGCAGCTTAGCGGGGGTCAGGAATGAAAAACTGTTTTTT
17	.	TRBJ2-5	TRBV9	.	CASSVEDGGNFWETQYF	TGTGCCAGCAGCGTAGAAGACGGGGGCAATTTCTGGGAGACCCAGTACTTC
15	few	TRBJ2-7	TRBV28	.	CASSSTGVSSYEQYF	TGTGCCAGCAGTTCAACTGGCGTGAGCTCCTACGAGCAGTACTTC
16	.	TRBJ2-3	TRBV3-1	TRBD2	CASSQEAGVGTDTQYF	TGTGCCAGCAGCCAAGAAGCGGGAGTCGGCACAGATACGCAGTATTTT
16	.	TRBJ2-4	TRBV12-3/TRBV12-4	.	CASSLVGGVAKNIQYF	TGTGCCAGCAGTTTGGTAGGCGGGGTAGCCAAAAACATTCAGTACTTC
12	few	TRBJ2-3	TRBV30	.	CAWSVGPDTQYF	TGTGCCTGGAGTGTCGGCCCAGATACGCAGTATTTT
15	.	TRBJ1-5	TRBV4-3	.	CASSMWIGSNQPQHF	TGCGCCAGCAGCATGTGGATCGGGAGCAATCAGCCCCAGCATTTT
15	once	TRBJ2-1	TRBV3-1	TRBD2	CASSQESGGYNEQFF	TGTGCCAGCAGCCAGGAAAGCGGGGGCTACAATGAGCAGTTCTTC
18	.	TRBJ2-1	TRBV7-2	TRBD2	CASSLALAGTTTYNEQFF	TGTGCCAGCAGCTTAGCACTAGCGGGGACTACAACCTACAATGAGCAGTTCTTC
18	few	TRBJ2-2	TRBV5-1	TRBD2	CASSSGLAAREGPGELFF	TGCGCCAGCAGCTCGGGACTAGCGGCAAGGGAGGGACCCGGGGAGCTGTTTTTT
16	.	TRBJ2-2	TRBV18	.	CASSPRWQGLTGELFF	TGTGCCAGCTCACCACGGTGGCAGGGCCTTACCGGGGAGCTGTTTTTT
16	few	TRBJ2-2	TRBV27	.	CASSSQGGENTGELFF	TGTGCCAGCAGTTCCCAGGGTGGGGAGAACACCGGGGAGCTGTTTTTT
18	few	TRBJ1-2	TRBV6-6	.	CASSYSISATVLNYGYTF	TGTGCCAGCAGTTACTCGATATCGGCCACAGTCCTAAACTATGGCTACACCTTC
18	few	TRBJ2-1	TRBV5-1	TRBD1	CASSLAFVGTGMYNEQFF	TGCGCCAGCAGCTTGGCCTTCGTCGGGACAGGGATGTACAATGAGCAGTTCTTC
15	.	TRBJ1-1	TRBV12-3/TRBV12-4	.	CASRILRGPNTEAFF	TGTGCCAGCAGGATCCTACGGGGGCCGAACACTGAAGCTTTCTTT
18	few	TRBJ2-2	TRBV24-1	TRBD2	CATSDPLRSGSRTGELFF	TGTGCCACCAGTGATCCCCTTAGAAGCGGGAGCCGCACCGGGGAGCTGTTTTTT
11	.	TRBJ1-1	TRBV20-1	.	CSPRVNTEAFF	TGCAGTCCACGGGTGAACACTGAAGCTTTCTTT
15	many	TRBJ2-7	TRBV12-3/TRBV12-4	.	CASSLGGGFKDEQYF	TGTGCCAGCAGTTTGGGGGGTGGCTTTAAGGACGAGCAGTACTTC
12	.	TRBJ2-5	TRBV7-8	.	CASRRRGETQYF	TGTGCCAGCCGCAGACGTGGGGAGACCCAGTACTTC
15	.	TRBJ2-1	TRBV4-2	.	CASSQYPRGRNEQFF	TGTGCCAGCAGCCAGTACCCCCGGGGGCGAAATGAGCAGTTCTTC
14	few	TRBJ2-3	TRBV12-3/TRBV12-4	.	CASRRKDSADTQYF	TGTGCCAGCAGACGAAAGGACTCCGCAGATACGCAGTATTTT
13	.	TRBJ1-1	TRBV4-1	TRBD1	CASTGQGPGGAFF	TGCGCCAGCACCGGACAGGGCCCCGGTGGGGCTTTCTTT
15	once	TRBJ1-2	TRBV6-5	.	CASSYSHAGNYGYTF	TGTGCCAGCAGTTACTCACATGCGGGGAACTATGGCTACACCTTC
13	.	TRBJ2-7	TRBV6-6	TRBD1	CASSHGQVYEQYF	TGTGCCAGCAGTCACGGACAGGTCTACGAGCAGTACTTC
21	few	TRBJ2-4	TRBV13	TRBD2	CASSLSPRDSGGHLAKNIQYF	TGTGCCAGCAGCTTATCCCCCCGGGATAGCGGGGGCCACCTAGCCAAAAACATTCAGTACTTC
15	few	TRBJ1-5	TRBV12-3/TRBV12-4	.	CASSGEGISNQPQHF	TGTGCCAGCAGCGGAGAGGGTATTAGCAATCAGCCCCAGCATTTT
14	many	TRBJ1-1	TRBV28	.	CASSGTALNTEAFF	TGTGCCAGCAGTGGGACGGCATTGAACACTGAAGCTTTCTTT
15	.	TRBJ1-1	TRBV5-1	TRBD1	CASSLVSGGGSEAFF	TGCGCCAGCAGCTTGGTGTCAGGGGGTGGGAGTGAAGCTTTCTTT
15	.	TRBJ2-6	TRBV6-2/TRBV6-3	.	CASRGGVPGANVLTF	TGTGCCAGCAGGGGGGGTGTCCCAGGGGCCAACGTCCTGACTTTC
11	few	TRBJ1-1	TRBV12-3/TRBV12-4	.	CASSWYAEAFF	TGTGCCAGCAGTTGGTACGCTGAAGCTTTCTTT
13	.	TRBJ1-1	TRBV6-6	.	CASSYQGFAEAFF	TGTGCCAGCAGTTACCAGGGATTTGCTGAAGCTTTCTTT
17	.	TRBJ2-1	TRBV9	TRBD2	CASSPQLASRSHNEQFF	TGTGCCAGCAGCCCCCAACTAGCGTCTAGAAGCCACAATGAGCAGTTCTTC
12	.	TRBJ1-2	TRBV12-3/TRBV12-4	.	CASSAYRNGYTF	TGTGCCAGCAGTGCCTACAGAAATGGCTACACCTTC
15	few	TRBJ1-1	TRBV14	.	CASSHPTGRYTEAFF	TGTGCCAGCAGCCACCCGACAGGTCGATACACTGAAGCTTTCTTT
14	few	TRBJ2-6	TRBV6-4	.	CASSPKTGANVLTF	TGTGCCAGCAGTCCCAAGACTGGGGCCAACGTCCTGACTTTC
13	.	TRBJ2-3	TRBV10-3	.	CAISGDGANTQYF	TGTGCCATCAGTGGTGACGGGGCTAATACGCAGTATTTT
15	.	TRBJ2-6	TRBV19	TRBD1	CASKRTGSGANVLTF	TGTGCCAGTAAACGGACAGGCTCTGGGGCCAACGTCCTGACTTTC
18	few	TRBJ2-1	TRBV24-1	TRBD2	CATSDPGTSGSWYNEQFF	TGTGCCACCAGTGACCCTGGGACTAGCGGGAGTTGGTACAATGAGCAGTTCTTC
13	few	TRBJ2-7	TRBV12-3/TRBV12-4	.	CASRPGPSYEQYF	TGTGCCAGCAGGCCGGGCCCATCCTACGAGCAGTACTTC
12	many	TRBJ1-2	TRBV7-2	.	CASSLDQGGYTF	TGTGCCAGCAGCTTAGATCAGGGGGGCTACACCTTC
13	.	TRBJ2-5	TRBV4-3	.	CASSQGNWETQYF	TGCGCCAGCAGCCAGGGGAACTGGGAGACCCAGTACTTC
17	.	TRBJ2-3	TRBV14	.	CASSQDRLAPSTDTQYF	TGTGCCAGCAGCCAAGACCGTCTAGCGCCCAGCACAGATACGCAGTATTTT
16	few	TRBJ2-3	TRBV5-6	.	CASSLRAGSRTDTQYF	TGTGCCAGCAGCCTGAGAGCGGGCTCCCGAACAGATACGCAGTATTTT
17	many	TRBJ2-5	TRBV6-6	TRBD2	CASSSSFTSVGKETQYF	TGTGCCAGCAGTTCCTCCTTCACTAGCGTAGGGAAAGAGACCCAGTACTTC